Shown below are 14 T cell receptor beta chains from a single sample sequenced in a study of T cells in Graves' hyperthyroidism and ophthalmopathy. The TCR beta CDR3 regions underwent amplification using RNA transcripts as the source. RT-PCR in the first round (using the HTBI primer set) targeted the TCR CDR3. TCRdb redid the calling of the multiplex PCR reads with MiXCR, one entry per CDR3 protein. The top ten clones hold 15% to 20% of a sample with about 570,000 distinct CDR3 sequences, around 46% of them seen once. The sequencing sample was made of peripheral blood or thyroid tissue (not recorded which). These receptors were collected from an adult woman with Graves' disease, either hyperthyroidism or ophthalmopathy (not recorded which).

This clonotype came up a few times. V gene TRBV15 combines with J gene TRBJ1-6, with D unclear. V lost 3 bases and J lost 0, with 0 bases in between. Germline V CDR1 and CDR2: LNHNV, YYDKDF (reference sequence). The CDR3 covers 13 residues. This CDR3 reads CATSSSYNSPLHF. CDR3 nucleotide sequence: TGTGCCACCAGCAGCTCCTATAATTCACCCCTCCACTTT.

The chain links TRBV20-1 to TRBJ2-7; TRBD1 is a possible D gene (6 bases). Germline V lookup: CDR1 DFQATT, CDR2 SNEGSKA (reference sequence). V shed 6 bases and J shed 2 bases, with 20 bases lying between them. This CDR3 region has 15 residues. The CDR3 bases are TGCAGTGCCTCCTTTGGACAGCCCTTTACCTACGAGCAGTACTTC. This codes for CSASFGQPFTYEQYF.

The V gene is TRBV24-1, the J gene TRBJ1-1, with a weak D call TRBD1 (5 bases). Germline values: CDR1 KGHDR, CDR2 SFDVKD. The ends were cut back, 7 bases at V and 0 bases at J, with 8 bases in the middle. The CDR3 contains 13 residues. Here the CDR3 DNA reads TGTGCCACCAGGGGGGTGATGAACACTGAAGCTTTCTTT. Its protein product is CATRGVMNTEAFF.

The chain links TRBV19 to TRBJ2-5; 8 bases agree with TRBD2. The V gene end was trimmed by 8 bases and the J gene end by 5 bases; junction bases not matched to a gene: 7. Germline loops: CDR1 LNHDA, CDR2 SQIVND (reference sequence). The CDR3 has 13 amino acids. CDR3 DNA: TGTGCCAGTTCACAGACTAGCGCGGAGACCCAGTACTTC. Translating gives CASSQTSAETQYF.

This chain uses TRBV2 with TRBJ2-3; 8 nucleotides align to TRBD1. V lost 7 bases and J lost 1; bases outside the gene matches: 7. This CDR3 comprises 15 residues. Germline V gives CDR1 SNHLY, CDR2 FYNNEI. DNA of the CDR3: TGTGCCAGCACCCTGGGCAGGGGGCGCACAGATACGCAGTATTTT. This encodes CASTLGRGRTDTQYF.

This clonotype was seen only once. V usage is TRBV7-3 and J usage is TRBJ1-2; D gene uncertain. The CDR3 has 13 amino acids. Trimming took 5 bases from V and 6 from J, leaving 13 bases between them. Germline assignment: CDR1 SGHTA and CDR2 FQGTGA. CDR3 loop: CASSETETDGYTF. The CDR3 DNA reads TGTGCCAGCAGCGAAACAGAGACTGATGGCTACACCTTC. Using reference TRBV7-3 and TRBJ1-2 for the parts outside the CDR3, the full variable domain is GAGVSQTPSNKVTEKGKYVELRCDPISGHTALYWYRQSLGQGPEFLIYFQGTGAADDSGLPNDRFFAVRPEGSVSTLKIQRTERGDSAVYLCASSETETDGYTFGSGTRLTVV.

This clonotype was found many times. V and J are TRBV7-9 and TRBJ2-5; D remains unclear. This CDR3 comprises 16 residues. Germline CDR1 reads SEHNR; CDR2 reads FQNEAQ (reference sequence). Trimming took 8 bases from V and 2 from J, leaving 21 bases between them. CDR3: CASALIPDREQETQYF. The CDR3 DNA sequence: TGTGCCAGCGCACTTATCCCTGATAGAGAACAAGAGACCCAGTACTTC.

The chain links TRBV19 to TRBJ2-7; possible D gene TRBD2, 6 bases. CDR3 length equals 16 residues. V was trimmed by 4 bases and J by 2 bases, leaving 18 bases between them. Germline V gene data show CDR1 as LNHDA and CDR2 as SQIVND (reference sequence). The CDR3 DNA reads TGTGCCAGTAGTAAGCAGATAGCGGCGATAACCTACGAGCAGTACTTC. Encoded protein: CASSKQIAAITYEQYF.

V gene TRBV6-5 combines with J gene TRBJ1-6; possible D gene TRBD1, 5 bases. Germline V CDR1 and CDR2: MNHEY, SVGAGI. The CDR3 has 14 residues. V lost 4 bases and J lost 13, with 17 bases in between. CDR3 sequence: CASSFRGGVRPLHF. DNA for the CDR3: TGTGCCAGCAGTTTTCGCGGGGGAGTCCGCCCCCTCCACTTT.

The genes are TRBV10-3 and TRBJ2-3, with 11 positions matching TRBD2. V was pared by 7 bases and J by 4 bases, with 4 bases of the junction left unmatched. The CDR3 length is 14 residues. CDR1 and CDR2 (germline): ENHRY, SYGVKD. The chain's CDR3 is CAIKDSGRADTQYF. The CDR3 DNA reads TGTGCCATCAAGGATAGCGGGAGGGCAGATACGCAGTATTTT.

This clonotype showed up many times. The chain links TRBV29-1 to TRBJ2-5; TRBD2 might be the D (5 bases). CDR1 and CDR2 from the germline V gene are SQVTM and ANQGSEA. The CDR3 is 13 amino acids. With 4 bases removed from V and 5 bases from J, the gap between germline ends came to 14 bases. Written as DNA, the CDR3 is TGCAGCGTTGTCGCGGAGGCGCGGGAGACCCAGTACTTC. Translation gives CSVVAEARETQYF.

The chain is built from TRBV2 and TRBJ1-1; 9 nucleotides line up with TRBD1. Germline V CDR1 and CDR2: SNHLY, FYNNEI. CDR3 length: 13 residues. Trimming removed 9 bases from V and 0 bases from J; junction bases left unmatched: 2. The CDR3 region is CARTGGVNTEAFF. The DNA of the CDR3 is TGTGCCAGGACAGGGGGAGTGAACACTGAAGCTTTCTTT.

V gene TRBV2 combines with J gene TRBJ2-5; D is unclear. The germline CDR1 and CDR2 sequences are SNHLY and FYNNEI. The length of the CDR3 is 13 residues. Trimming took off 4 bases at V and 9 bases at J, with 15 bases between the two ends. The CDR3 DNA sequence: TGTGCCAGCAGTGGACGGAGCCGGGTGGCCCAGTACTTC. Translation: CASSGRSRVAQYF.

V is TRBV7-9 and J is TRBJ1-2; the D gene is possibly TRBD1 (5 bases). CDR1 is SEHNR and CDR2 is FQNEAQ in the germline V gene (reference sequence). Trimming cost V 5 bases and J 3 bases, with 16 bases left between them. The CDR3 totals 15 residues. In DNA form, the CDR3 reads TGTGCCAGCAGCCCGAGGGGCCGGGAGTACTATGGCTACACCTTC. The encoded protein is CASSPRGREYYGYTF.